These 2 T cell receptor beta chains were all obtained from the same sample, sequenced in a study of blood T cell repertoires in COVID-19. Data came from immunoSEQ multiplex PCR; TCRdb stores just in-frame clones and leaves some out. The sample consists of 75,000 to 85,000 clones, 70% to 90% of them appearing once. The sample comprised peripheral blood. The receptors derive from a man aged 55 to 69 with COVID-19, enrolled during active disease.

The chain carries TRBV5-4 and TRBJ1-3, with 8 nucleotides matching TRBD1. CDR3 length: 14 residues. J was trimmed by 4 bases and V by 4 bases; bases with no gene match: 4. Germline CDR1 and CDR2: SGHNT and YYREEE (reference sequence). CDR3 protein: CASSGDRNGNTIYF. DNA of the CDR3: TGTGCCAGCAGCGGGGACAGGAACGGAAACACCATATATTTT.

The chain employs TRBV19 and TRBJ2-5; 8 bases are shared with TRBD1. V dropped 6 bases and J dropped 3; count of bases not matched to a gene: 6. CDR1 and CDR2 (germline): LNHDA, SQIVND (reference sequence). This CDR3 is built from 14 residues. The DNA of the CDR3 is TGTGCCAGTAGCCAGGGGGCTTTGGAAGAGACCCAGTACTTC. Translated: CASSQGALEETQYF.